These T cell receptor beta chains were read from a single sample in a study of vaccination and CD4 T cells after COVID-19. Their target antigens are unknown. TCRdb processed the PCR reads anew with MiXCR; each CDR3 protein has one entry. The data contain roughly 16,000 distinct CDR3 sequences, about 50% of them singletons. The sample consisted of CD4+ T cells from blood, cultured in vitro. These receptors were taken from a human donor who had recovered from COVID-19. The CDR3 runs from the conserved cysteine through the conserved F or W. D genes are given only for firm matches. Clone size is not always given. Where it is, it says once, few, many or a class for expanded clones.

v_call	d_call	j_call	clone_size	cdr3_nt	cdr3_aa
TRBV11-2	-	TRBJ1-6	-	TGTGCCAGCAGTTTTACGGGGGGTTCACCCCTCCACTTT	CASSFTGGSPLHF
TRBV15	-	TRBJ1-1	-	TGTGCCACCAGCAGAGATCTAAGGGGAGCTGAAGCTTTCTTT	CATSRDLRGAEAFF
TRBV6-2/TRBV6-3	-	TRBJ2-2	few	TGTGCCAGCAGTCAACTCGGAGCCACCGGGGAGCTGTTTTTT	CASSQLGATGELFF
TRBV28	TRBD2	TRBJ2-7	-	TGTGCCAGCAGTTTTCTCTCTCTAGCGGGCCGCGACGAGCAGTACTTC	CASSFLSLAGRDEQYF
TRBV19	-	TRBJ1-5	-	TGTGCCAGTAGTATGGGGGAAGGGGCGGGGGGCAATCAGCCCCAGCATTTT	CASSMGEGAGGNQPQHF
TRBV18	-	TRBJ1-1	-	TGTGCCAGCTCACCATTTTCTCAGGATGAAGCTTTCTTT	CASSPFSQDEAFF
TRBV6-1	-	TRBJ1-2	few	TGTGCCAGCAGTGCTCAGGGGCCCGGGATTAAGTACACCTTC	CASSAQGPGIKYTF
TRBV7-3	-	TRBJ2-1	-	TGTGCCAGCAGCCAAGGGAATGAGCAGTTCTTC	CASSQGNEQFF
TRBV6-5	-	TRBJ1-3	-	TGTGCCAGCAGTTCAGGACTGGGAGGAAACACCATATATTTT	CASSSGLGGNTIYF
TRBV6-5	-	TRBJ1-3	-	TGTGCCAGCAGTTACTCGAGGGCGGGCGGCGGTCCAGGAAACACCATATATTTT	CASSYSRAGGGPGNTIYF
TRBV20-1	-	TRBJ1-1	few	TGCAGTGCTAGAGTTAGGGCCTCCGGCCCGAACACTGAAGCTTTCTTT	CSARVRASGPNTEAFF
TRBV6-1	-	TRBJ1-2	-	TGTGCCAGCAGATTCAGGGGTAGCTACACCTTC	CASRFRGSYTF
TRBV12-3/TRBV12-4	TRBD1	TRBJ1-2	once	TGTGCCAGCAGGAGGGGGCTACAAAACTATGGCTACACCTTC	CASRRGLQNYGYTF
TRBV28	-	TRBJ1-2	large	TGTGCCAGCAGCGGATTCGACAGGCCTCTGTGGGGTGGCTACACCTTC	CASSGFDRPLWGGYTF
TRBV2	-	TRBJ2-2	-	TGTGCCAGCAGCCTGACGGACTACACCGGGGAGCTGTTTTTT	CASSLTDYTGELFF
TRBV7-3	-	TRBJ1-1	-	TGTGCCAGCAGCTTAGGGACGTCCACTGAAGCTTTCTTT	CASSLGTSTEAFF
TRBV15	-	TRBJ2-5	-	TGTGCCACCAGCAGGGAGGGTCGGGAGACCCAGTACTTC	CATSREGRETQYF
TRBV4-3	-	TRBJ1-2	-	TGCGCCAGCAGCCGACTAGGGACGGGGAGGACACCTAACTATGGCTACACCTTC	CASSRLGTGRTPNYGYTF
TRBV11-2	TRBD2	TRBJ2-7	-	TGTGCCAGCAGGAACTGGACTAGCGGGACCCACGAGCAGTACTTC	CASRNWTSGTHEQYF
TRBV10-3	TRBD2	TRBJ2-1	-	TGTGCCATCAGTGAGTCGCCAGCGGGGGTCAATGAGCAGTTCTTC	CAISESPAGVNEQFF
TRBV11-3	TRBD1	TRBJ2-7	once	TGTGCCAGCAGCTTCGGGACAGGGACGGGGTACGAGCAGTACTTC	CASSFGTGTGYEQYF
TRBV11-2	-	TRBJ2-5	-	TGTGCCAGCAGCTTAGGCCCGGAAGAGACCCAGTACTTC	CASSLGPEETQYF
TRBV20-1	-	TRBJ1-6	few	TGCAGTGCTATACCCGGGGGGGGTAATTCACCCCTCCACTTT	CSAIPGGGNSPLHF
TRBV19	TRBD1	TRBJ2-7	once	TGTGCCAGTAGTGAGAATTCGGACAGGCCCCCCGAGCAGTACTTC	CASSENSDRPPEQYF
TRBV11-3	-	TRBJ1-2	-	TGTGCCAGCAGCCCCAACAGGGCAGGGCGGGACTATGGCTACACCTTC	CASSPNRAGRDYGYTF
TRBV11-3	-	TRBJ2-1	-	TGTGCCAGCAGCTTATCCCCTGGACTTAACAATGAGCAGTTCTTC	CASSLSPGLNNEQFF
TRBV28	-	TRBJ1-3	-	TGTGCCAGCACCGAAGGGGCCGCGGGAGGAAACACCATATATTTT	CASTEGAAGGNTIYF
TRBV6-1	TRBD1	TRBJ2-7	few	TGTGCCAGCAGTGACACCCCGACAGGGGCTATCGAGCAGTACTTC	CASSDTPTGAIEQYF
TRBV6-4	TRBD2	TRBJ2-2	-	TGTGCCAGGGAGACTAGCGGGAGGAGGGTCGCCGGGGAGCTGTTTTTT	CARETSGRRVAGELFF
TRBV28	TRBD2	TRBJ2-1	-	TGTGCCAGCAGCGCGAAGGGACTAGGCTTTCATGAGCAGTTCTTC	CASSAKGLGFHEQFF
TRBV6-5	-	TRBJ1-4	few	TGTGCCAGCAGTTACTCTAGACTTAATGAAAAACTGTTTTTT	CASSYSRLNEKLFF
TRBV7-3	TRBD1	TRBJ1-1	-	TGTGCCAGCAGTCCAGGGGGTAGGTACACTGAAGCTTTCTTT	CASSPGGRYTEAFF
TRBV10-3	-	TRBJ1-1	-	TGTGCCATCAGCCGCCTAGAGGCTAACACTGAAGCTTTCTTT	CAISRLEANTEAFF
TRBV10-3	TRBD1	TRBJ2-3	-	TGTGCCATCAGTGAGTTGGACAGGGCCACAGATACGCAGTATTTT	CAISELDRATDTQYF
TRBV7-9	TRBD2	TRBJ2-7	-	TGTGCCAGCAGCTGGACTAGCGGTTGGGAGCAGTACTTC	CASSWTSGWEQYF
TRBV7-9	-	TRBJ2-2	few	TGTGCCAGCAGCTTAGTTTTCCAGGGGGGGAACACCGGGGAGCTGTTTTTT	CASSLVFQGGNTGELFF
TRBV6-5	-	TRBJ1-1	-	TGTGCCAGCAGTTACTCGAATACCAACCGAGCTTTCTTT	CASSYSNTNRAFF